This TCR beta chain was recovered during a study of blood T cell repertoires in COVID-19. About the study: Donors in the United States, Italy and Spain gave samples during acute or convalescent COVID-19.

The CDR3 length is 16 residues. Germline CDR1 SQVTM, CDR2 ANQGSEA. V dropped 4 bases and J dropped 2; count of bases not matched to a gene: 11. In the source study's methods: Scientists estimated how many nucleated cells there were by amplifying reference gene primers. TCRdb's copy holds only in-frame clones and misses some; the assay was immunoSEQ multiplex PCR. That table is the source of V, J and clone size, and D and trimming were worked out from the DNA. Of 280,000 or so clones listed, 88% are singletons. The source of this sequence is a man aged 18 to 35 with active or convalescent COVID-19. This sequence joins TRBV29-1 and TRBJ1-1; 9 nucleotides agree with TRBD1. Sample: peripheral blood. In DNA, the CDR3 is TGCAGCGTTGCAGGCCGGGTGGACAGGGGTAACACTGAAGCTTTCTTT. Translation gives CSVAGRVDRGNTEAFF.